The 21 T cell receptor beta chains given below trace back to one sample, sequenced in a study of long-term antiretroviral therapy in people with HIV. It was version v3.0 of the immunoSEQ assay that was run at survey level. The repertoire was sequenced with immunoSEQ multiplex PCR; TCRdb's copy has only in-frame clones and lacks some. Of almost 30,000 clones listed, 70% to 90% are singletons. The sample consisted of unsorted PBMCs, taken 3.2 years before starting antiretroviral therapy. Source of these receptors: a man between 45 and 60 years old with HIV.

CDR3 residues: CASSDPRLAGEYNEQFF. CDR3 nucleotides: TGTGCCAGCAGCGATCCGCGACTAGCGGGAGAATACAATGAGCAGTTCTTC. This chain joins TRBV7-8 and TRBJ2-1; 12 bases are shared with TRBD2. The V segment lost 5 bases and the J segment 4 bases; nucleotides outside the gene matches: 9. The V gene's germline CDR1 is SGHVS and CDR2 FQNEAQ. This CDR3 has 17 residues.

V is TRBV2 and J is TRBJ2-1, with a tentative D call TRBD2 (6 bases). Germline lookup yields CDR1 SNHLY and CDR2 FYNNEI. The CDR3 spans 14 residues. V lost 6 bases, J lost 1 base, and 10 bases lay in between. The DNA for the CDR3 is TGTGCCAGCAGCAAAAGCGGGTCCTACAATGAGCAGTTCTTC. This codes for CASSKSGSYNEQFF.

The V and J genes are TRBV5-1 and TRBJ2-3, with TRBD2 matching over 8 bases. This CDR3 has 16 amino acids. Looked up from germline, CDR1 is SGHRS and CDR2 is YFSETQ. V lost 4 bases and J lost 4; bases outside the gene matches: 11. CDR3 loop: CASSSRLARRADTQYF. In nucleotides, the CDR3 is TGCGCCAGCAGCAGCAGACTAGCGCGGAGAGCAGATACGCAGTATTTT.

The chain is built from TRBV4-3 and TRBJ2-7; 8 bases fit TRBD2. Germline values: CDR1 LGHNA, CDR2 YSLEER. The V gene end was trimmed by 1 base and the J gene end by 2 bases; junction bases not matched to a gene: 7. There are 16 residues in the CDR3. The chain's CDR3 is CASSQVFSGATYEQYF. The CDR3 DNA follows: TGCGCCAGCAGCCAAGTTTTTAGCGGGGCAACCTACGAGCAGTACTTC.

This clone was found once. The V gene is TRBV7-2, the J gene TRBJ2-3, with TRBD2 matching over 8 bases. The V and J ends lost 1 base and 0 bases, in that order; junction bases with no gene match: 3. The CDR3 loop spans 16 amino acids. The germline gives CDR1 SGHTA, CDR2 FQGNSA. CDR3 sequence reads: CASSLESGGSTDTQYF. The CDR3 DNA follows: TGTGCCAGCAGCTTAGAAAGCGGGGGTAGCACAGATACGCAGTATTTT.

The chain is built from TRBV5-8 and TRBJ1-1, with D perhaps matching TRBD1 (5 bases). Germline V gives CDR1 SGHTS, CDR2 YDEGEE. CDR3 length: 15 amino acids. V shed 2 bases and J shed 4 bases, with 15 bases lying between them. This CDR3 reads CASSLGFGGGTEAFF. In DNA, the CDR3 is TGTGCCAGCAGCTTAGGTTTCGGGGGGGGCACTGAAGCTTTCTTT.

CDR3 loop: CASGHGTSGYQETQYF. CDR3 nucleotides: TGTGCCAGCGGCCACGGGACTAGCGGTTACCAAGAGACCCAGTACTTC. The V and J genes are TRBV2 and TRBJ2-5; TRBD2 aligns across 11 bases. Trimming took 8 bases from V and 0 from J; bases not matched to a gene: 8. Per the germline V gene, CDR1 is SNHLY and CDR2 is FYNNEI. The CDR3 sequence is 16 residues long.

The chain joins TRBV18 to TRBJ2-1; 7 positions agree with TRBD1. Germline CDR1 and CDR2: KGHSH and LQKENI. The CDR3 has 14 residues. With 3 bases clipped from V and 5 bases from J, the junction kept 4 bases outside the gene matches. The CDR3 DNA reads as TGTGCCAGCTCACCGACCGACAGGGACAATGAGCAGTTCTTC. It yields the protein CASSPTDRDNEQFF.

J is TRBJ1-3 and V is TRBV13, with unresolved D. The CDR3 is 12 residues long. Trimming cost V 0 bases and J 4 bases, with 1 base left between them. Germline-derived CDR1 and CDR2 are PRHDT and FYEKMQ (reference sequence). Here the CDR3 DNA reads TGTGCCAGCAGCTTAGGGGGAAACACCATATATTTT. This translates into CASSLGGNTIYF. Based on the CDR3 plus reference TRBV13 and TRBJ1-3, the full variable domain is AAGVIQSPRHLIKEKRETATLKCYPIPRHDTVYWYQQGPGQDPQFLISFYEKMQSDKGSIPDRFSAQQFSDYHSELNMSSLELGDSALYFCASSLGGNTIYFGEGSWLTVV.

The CDR3 loop is CASSYTSGQFETQYF. In DNA form, the CDR3 reads TGTGCCAGCAGTTACACATCCGGACAGTTTGAGACCCAGTACTTC. The genes are TRBV6-6 and TRBJ2-5; the D gene is possibly TRBD1 (6 bases). The germline V gene encodes CDR1 MNHNY and CDR2 SVGAGI (reference sequence). Trimming took off 2 bases at V and 5 bases at J, with 15 bases between the two ends. The CDR3 length is 15 residues.

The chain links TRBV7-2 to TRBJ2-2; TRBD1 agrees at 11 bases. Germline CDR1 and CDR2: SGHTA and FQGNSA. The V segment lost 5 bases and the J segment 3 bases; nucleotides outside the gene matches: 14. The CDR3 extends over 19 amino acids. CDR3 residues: CASSQGTGGRAGYTGELFF. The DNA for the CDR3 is TGTGCCAGCAGCCAAGGGACAGGGGGACGAGCGGGGTACACCGGGGAGCTGTTTTTT.

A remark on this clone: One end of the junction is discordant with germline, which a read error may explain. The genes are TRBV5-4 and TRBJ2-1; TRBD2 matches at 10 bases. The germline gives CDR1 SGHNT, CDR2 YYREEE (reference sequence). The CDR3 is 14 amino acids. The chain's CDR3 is CASSLAEIAGGPVF. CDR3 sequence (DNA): TGTGCCAGCAGCTTGGCCGAGATAGCGGGAGGCCCGGTCTTC.

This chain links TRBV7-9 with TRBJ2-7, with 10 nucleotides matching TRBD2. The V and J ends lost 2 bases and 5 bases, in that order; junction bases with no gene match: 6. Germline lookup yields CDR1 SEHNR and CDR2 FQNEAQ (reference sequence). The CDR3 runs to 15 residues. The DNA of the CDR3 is TGTGCCAGCAGCTTATGGCTAGCGGGAGAAGACGAGCAGTACTTC. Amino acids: CASSLWLAGEDEQYF. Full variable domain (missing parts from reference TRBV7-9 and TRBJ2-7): DTGVSQNPRHKITKRGQNVTFRCDPISEHNRLYWYRQTLGQGPEFLTYFQNEAQLEKSRLLSDRFSAERPKGSFSTLEIQRTEQGDSAMYLCASSLWLAGEDEQYFGPGTRLTVT.

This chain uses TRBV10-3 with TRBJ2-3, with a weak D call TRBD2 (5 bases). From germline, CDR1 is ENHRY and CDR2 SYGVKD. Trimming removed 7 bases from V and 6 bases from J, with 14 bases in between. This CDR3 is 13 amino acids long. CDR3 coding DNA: TGTGCCATCACGAATCAATGGGAGGATACGCAGTATTTT. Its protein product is CAITNQWEDTQYF.

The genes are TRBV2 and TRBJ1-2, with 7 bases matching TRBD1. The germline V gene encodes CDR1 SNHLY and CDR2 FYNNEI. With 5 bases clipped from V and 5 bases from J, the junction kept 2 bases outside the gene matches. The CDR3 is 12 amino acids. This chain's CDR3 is CASSPQGYGYTF. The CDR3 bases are TGTGCCAGCAGTCCACAGGGGTATGGCTACACCTTC.

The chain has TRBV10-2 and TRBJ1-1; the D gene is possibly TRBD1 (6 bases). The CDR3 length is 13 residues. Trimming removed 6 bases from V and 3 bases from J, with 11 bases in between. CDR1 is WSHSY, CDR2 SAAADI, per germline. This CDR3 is CASRGGLYTEAFF. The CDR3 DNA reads TGCGCCAGCAGGGGGGGGCTCTACACTGAAGCTTTCTTT.

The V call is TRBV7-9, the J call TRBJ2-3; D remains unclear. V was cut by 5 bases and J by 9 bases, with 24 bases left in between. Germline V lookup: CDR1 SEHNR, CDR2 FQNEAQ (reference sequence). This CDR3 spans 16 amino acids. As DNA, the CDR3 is TGTGCCAGCAGCCCCCACAAACTGGTTACGGGTTCGACGCAGTATTTT. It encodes CASSPHKLVTGSTQYF. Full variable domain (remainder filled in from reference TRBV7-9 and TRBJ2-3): DTGVSQNPRHKITKRGQNVTFRCDPISEHNRLYWYRQTLGQGPEFLTYFQNEAQLEKSRLLSDRFSAERPKGSFSTLEIQRTEQGDSAMYLCASSPHKLVTGSTQYFGPGTRLTVL.

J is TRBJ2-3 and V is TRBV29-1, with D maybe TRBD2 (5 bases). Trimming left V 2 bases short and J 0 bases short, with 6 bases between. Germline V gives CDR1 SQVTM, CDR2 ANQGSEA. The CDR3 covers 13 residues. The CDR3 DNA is TGCAGCGTTGAACGGACTAGCACAGATACGCAGTATTTT. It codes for CSVERTSTDTQYF.

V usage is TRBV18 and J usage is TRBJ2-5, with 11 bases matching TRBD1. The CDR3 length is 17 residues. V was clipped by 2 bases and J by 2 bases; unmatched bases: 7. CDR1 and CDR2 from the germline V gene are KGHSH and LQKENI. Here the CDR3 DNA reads TGTGCCAGCTCACCAAACATGGGACAGGGGGGACAAGAGACCCAGTACTTC. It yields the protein CASSPNMGQGGQETQYF.

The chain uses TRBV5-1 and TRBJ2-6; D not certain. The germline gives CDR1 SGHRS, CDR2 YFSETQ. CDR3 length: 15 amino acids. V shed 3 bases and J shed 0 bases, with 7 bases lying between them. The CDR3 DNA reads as TGCGCCAGCAGCTCGGGTTACTCTGGGGCCAACGTCCTGACTTTC. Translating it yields CASSSGYSGANVLTF.

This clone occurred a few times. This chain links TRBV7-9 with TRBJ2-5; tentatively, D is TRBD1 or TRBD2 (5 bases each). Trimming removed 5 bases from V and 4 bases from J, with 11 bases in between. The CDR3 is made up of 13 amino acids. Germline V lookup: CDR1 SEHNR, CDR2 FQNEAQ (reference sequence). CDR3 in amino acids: CASSEPGTETQYF. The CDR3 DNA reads TGTGCCAGCAGCGAACCAGGGACAGAGACCCAGTACTTC.